The 32 T cell receptor beta chains below all came from one sample that was sequenced in a study of shared clonotypes between healthy human individuals. Clones were read by immunoSEQ multiplex PCR, and TCRdb kept only the in-frame ones, dropping some. The sample shows about 2.4 million clones, more than 90% of them seen only once. The source material was naive CD4+ T cells sorted from blood. Subset indicated: CD45RA+ positively selected. The receptor set was obtained from a man aged 18 to 30 in good health.

The chain carries TRBV21-1 and TRBJ1-4; the table's D call of TRBD1 was not tested on the DNA. TRBV21-1 is designated a pseudogene. CDR3 size: 16 residues. CDR3 protein: CASSKVTGTGNEKLFF. In DNA form, the CDR3 reads TGTGCCAGCAGCAAAGTTACAGGGACAGGTAATGAAAAACTGTTTTTT.

The table lists this clone with a count of one. The J gene is TRBJ2-4, the V gene TRBV6-5, with 8 nucleotides matching TRBD1. CDR1 and CDR2 from the germline V gene are MNHEY and SVGAGI. V lost 7 bases to trimming and J lost 6 bases; unmatched junction nucleotides: 11. The CDR3 covers 15 residues. The CDR3 reads CASNPAQGAVNIQYF. The CDR3 DNA is TGTGCCAGCAACCCTGCGCAGGGGGCAGTAAACATTCAGTACTTC.

This chain connects TRBV6-5 to TRBJ1-4, with D possibly TRBD1 on 5 matching bases. Germline values: CDR1 MNHEY, CDR2 SVGAGI. CDR3 length: 14 residues. V lost 5 bases to trimming and J lost 3 bases, with 10 bases between them. In nucleotides, the CDR3 is TGTGCCAGCAGTAGGGGTCGTGCTAATGAAAAACTGTTTTTT. Protein: CASSRGRANEKLFF.

This sequence joins TRBV5-1 and TRBJ2-3, with TRBD2 as a possible D gene (5 bases). Trimming cost V 1 base and J 5 bases, with 11 bases left between them. The CDR3 has 14 amino acids. Germline loops: CDR1 SGHRS, CDR2 YFSETQ. In nucleotides, the CDR3 is TGCGCCAGCAGCTTGTGGGAGAACCAAGATACGCAGTATTTT. Amino acid sequence: CASSLWENQDTQYF.

The chain couples TRBV6-5 to TRBJ1-1, with a weak D call TRBD1 (6 bases). Germline-derived CDR1 and CDR2 are MNHEY and SVGAGI. This CDR3 has 13 amino acids. Trimming pared 5 bases from V and 6 bases from J, leaving 13 bases between. CDR3 region: CASSRQAGAEAFF. For the CDR3, the DNA is TGTGCCAGCAGTCGACAGGCAGGCGCTGAAGCTTTCTTT.

A single count supports this clone. V and J are TRBV15 and TRBJ1-1; D gene uncertain. Trimming left V 5 bases short and J 5 bases short, with 12 bases between. The CDR3 spans 13 residues. Looked up from germline, CDR1 is LNHNV and CDR2 is YYDKDF (reference sequence). Here the CDR3 reads CATSPLGRTEAFF. The CDR3 nucleotides are TGTGCCACCAGCCCGCTTGGGCGGACTGAAGCTTTCTTT.

This sequence joins TRBV5-1 and TRBJ1-3, with D possibly being TRBD1 (5 bases). CDR1 SGHRS and CDR2 YFSETQ come from the germline V gene. Trimming took 3 bases from V and 3 from J, leaving 16 bases between them. The CDR3 contains 16 residues. The CDR3 here is CASSSYGTSNGNTIYF. DNA of the CDR3: TGCGCCAGCAGCTCCTACGGGACCAGCAATGGAAACACCATATATTTT.

This clone appeared once. The genes are TRBV5-5 and TRBJ2-5, with a weak D call TRBD1 (5 bases). This CDR3 spans 13 amino acids. The germline gives CDR1 SGHKS, CDR2 YYEKEE (reference sequence). The V gene lost 5 bases and the J gene lost 1 base, with 9 bases spanning the gap. The chain's CDR3 is CASRHTGQETQYF. The CDR3 bases are TGTGCCAGCAGACATACAGGCCAAGAGACCCAGTACTTC.

This chain connects TRBV18 to TRBJ1-1; D is undetermined. Germline CDR1 is KGHSH and CDR2 is LQKENI. Between the trimmed V and J ends, which lost 4 bases and 7 bases, there was a span of 7 bases. The CDR3 spans 11 residues. The CDR3, as DNA: TGTGCCAGCTCACGAACATTTGAAGCTTTCTTT. Protein: CASSRTFEAFF.

This sequence joins TRBV6-5 and TRBJ2-7, with D unresolved. The CDR3 spans 14 residues. V lost 0 bases and J lost 5, with 11 bases in between. CDR1 and CDR2 (germline): MNHEY, SVGAGI. The CDR3 coding sequence is TGTGCCAGCAGTTACTCAGGTCTATTCGACGAGCAGTACTTC. Protein product: CASSYSGLFDEQYF.

The rearrangement links TRBV5-1 to TRBJ1-2; 11 positions agree with TRBD1. The CDR3 is 20 residues long. Per germline, CDR1 SGHRS and CDR2 YFSETQ. Trimming removed 0 bases from V and 6 bases from J; junction bases left unmatched: 19. CDR3 in DNA: TGCGCCAGCAGCTTGGGGGCCCGGACAGGGGGCGAAGGGAGCTGGCATGGCTACACCTTC. It is translated as CASSLGARTGGEGSWHGYTF.

V and J are TRBV5-6 and TRBJ1-1; D gene ambiguous. V gave up 3 bases and J gave up 8 bases, with 11 bases separating them. The CDR3 is made up of 12 amino acids. CDR1 and CDR2 (germline): SGHDT, YYEEEE. The CDR3 DNA reads TGTGCCAGCAGCTCTTCGACGCCGGAAGCTTTCTTT. It is translated as CASSSSTPEAFF. The full variable domain, in which reference TRBV5-6 and TRBJ1-1 provide the parts outside the CDR3, is DAGVTQSPTHLIKTRGQQVTLRCSPKSGHDTVSWYQQALGQGPQFIFQYYEEEERQRGNFPDRFSGHQFPNYSSELNVNALLLGDSALYLCASSSSTPEAFFGQGTRLTVV.

The chain joins TRBV19 to TRBJ2-3, with D perhaps being TRBD1 or TRBD2 (5 bases each). V was pared by 7 bases and J by 3 bases, with 17 bases between. The CDR3 loop spans 15 amino acids. Per the germline V gene, CDR1 is LNHDA and CDR2 is SQIVND (reference sequence). The CDR3 sequence: CASTQSGLGTDTQYF. Written as DNA, the CDR3 is TGTGCCAGTACCCAGTCGGGGCTTGGGACAGATACGCAGTATTTT.

This chain links TRBV5-1 with TRBJ2-5; the match to TRBD2 covers 7 bases. The CDR3 covers 20 residues. The V gene end was trimmed by 0 bases and the J gene end by 2 bases; junction bases not matched to a gene: 19. Germline values: CDR1 SGHRS, CDR2 YFSETQ. The CDR3 loop is CASSLGFTRTSSGPQETQYF. DNA of the CDR3: TGCGCCAGCAGCTTGGGGTTTACGCGTACGTCTAGCGGCCCACAAGAGACCCAGTACTTC.

The gene calls are TRBV6-1 and TRBJ2-4; D possibly matches TRBD1 or TRBD2 (5 bases each). Trimming pared 2 bases from V and 0 bases from J, leaving 14 bases between. The germline V gene has CDR1 MNHNS and CDR2 SASEGT. This CDR3 is 17 amino acids long. The CDR3, as DNA: TGTGCCAGCAGTGAATGGGACGCCAACTTAGCCAAAAACATTCAGTACTTC. Amino acid sequence: CASSEWDANLAKNIQYF.

The V call is TRBV5-1, the J call TRBJ2-1; no reliable D call. Trimming shortened V by 2 bases and J by 4 bases, and 16 bases separated the two germline ends. Germline CDR1 reads SGHRS; CDR2 reads YFSETQ. This CDR3 contains 16 residues. For the CDR3, the DNA is TGCGCCAGCAGCTTAGGGTTTTCAGTCAGATACAATGAGCAGTTCTTC. It is translated as CASSLGFSVRYNEQFF.

A remark on this clone: The sample carries other DNA sequences with the same CDR3. The chain uses TRBV5-1 and TRBJ2-7; D may be TRBD1 (6 bases). The V gene lost 0 bases and the J gene lost 2 bases, with 6 bases spanning the gap. The length of the CDR3 is 13 residues. CDR1 and CDR2 (germline): SGHRS, YFSETQ. CDR3 nucleotides: TGCGCCAGCAGCTTGGAGGGGGCCTACGAGCAGTACTTC. This gives the protein CASSLEGAYEQYF.

J is TRBJ2-1 and V is TRBV2; D not resolved. The germline V gene has CDR1 SNHLY and CDR2 FYNNEI. Trimming shortened V by 5 bases and J by 1 base, and 3 bases separated the two germline ends. This CDR3 is 12 amino acids long. In DNA form, the CDR3 reads TGTGCCAGCAGTCTTTCCTACAATGAGCAGTTCTTC. Protein product: CASSLSYNEQFF.

The J gene is TRBJ2-2, the V gene TRBV30; perhaps TRBD1 as D (6 bases). The V end was cut by 5 bases, the J end by 6 bases, with 13 bases between. CDR1 is GTSNPN and CDR2 is SVGIG in the germline V gene (reference sequence). The CDR3 has 13 residues. In DNA, the CDR3 is TGTGCCTGGGACAGGCGAGCGGCCGGGGAGCTGTTTTTT. This codes for CAWDRRAAGELFF.

This chain uses TRBV7-9 with TRBJ1-5; D is perhaps TRBD1 (5 bases). This CDR3 is 15 amino acids long. V gave up 0 bases and J gave up 5 bases, with 11 bases separating them. Germline V gives CDR1 SEHNR, CDR2 FQNEAQ (reference sequence). The CDR3 is CASSLARAGHQPQHF. CDR3 DNA sequence: TGTGCCAGCAGCTTAGCGCGGGCAGGGCATCAGCCCCAGCATTTT.

The gene calls are TRBV19 and TRBJ2-3, with 8 bases matching TRBD1. Germline loops: CDR1 LNHDA, CDR2 SQIVND (reference sequence). Trimming at V came to 5 bases and at J to 4 bases, leaving 8 bases not matched to a gene. The CDR3 has 15 residues. In DNA form, the CDR3 reads TGTGCCAGTAGTCCCAGCCAGGGGGCGGCAGATACGCAGTATTTT. It yields the protein CASSPSQGAADTQYF.

The rearrangement links TRBV5-1 to TRBJ2-5; D might be TRBD1 (5 bases). This CDR3 has 15 residues. Germline values: CDR1 SGHRS, CDR2 YFSETQ. V was cut by 0 bases and J by 5 bases, with 14 bases left in between. DNA of the CDR3: TGCGCCAGCAGCTTGGTGCAGGGTAAGGGGGAGACCCAGTACTTC. Protein: CASSLVQGKGETQYF.

CDR3 loop: CASSYGGARYEQYF. CDR3 in DNA: TGTGCCAGCAGTTACGGAGGGGCAAGGTACGAGCAGTACTTC. V and J are TRBV6-5 and TRBJ2-7; D might be TRBD2 (6 bases). CDR3 length equals 14 residues. Germline CDR1 reads MNHEY; CDR2 reads SVGAGI. V gave up 2 bases and J gave up 4 bases, with 12 bases separating them.

The V and J genes are TRBV5-4 and TRBJ2-2; 14 bases match TRBD2. Losses at the gene ends were 2 bases for V and 0 bases for J; bases not matched to a gene: 3. The CDR3 spans 18 residues. Germline V CDR1 and CDR2: SGHNT, YYREEE (reference sequence). CDR3 in DNA: TGTGCCAGCAGCTTCGGACTAGCGGGGGGCACGAACACCGGGGAGCTGTTTTTT. Residues: CASSFGLAGGTNTGELFF.

This clone has just one count. This chain joins TRBV10-3 and TRBJ1-1, with D hard to call. The CDR3 is 14 amino acids. The germline V gene has CDR1 ENHRY and CDR2 SYGVKD. V shed 0 bases and J shed 10 bases, with 15 bases lying between them. CDR3 DNA: TGTGCCATCAGTGAGTCGATGAATAGGGAACGAGCTTTCTTT. Translating gives CAISESMNRERAFF.

Note on this clone: In the same sample, other DNA sequences code for this CDR3. V gene TRBV29-1 combines with J gene TRBJ1-1; no clear D gene. Germline V CDR1 and CDR2: SQVTM, ANQGSEA. This CDR3 contains 12 residues. The ends were cut back, 4 bases at V and 1 base at J, with 7 bases in the middle. CDR3 nucleotides: TGCAGCGTTGGCCAGTCGAACACTGAAGCTTTCTTT. This gives the protein CSVGQSNTEAFF. The variable domain in full, completed from reference TRBV29-1 and TRBJ1-1, reads SAVISQKPSRDICQRGTSLTIQCQVDSQVTMMFWYRQQPGQSLTLIATANQGSEATYESGFVIDKFPISRPNLTFSTLTVSNMSPEDSSIYLCSVGQSNTEAFFGQGTRLTVV.

V is TRBV30 and J is TRBJ2-3, with a possible D match to TRBD1 (6 bases). This CDR3 spans 13 amino acids. The germline V and J ends were trimmed by 2 bases and 6 bases, with 12 bases remaining between them. Germline V gene data show CDR1 as GTSNPN and CDR2 as SVGIG (reference sequence). The CDR3 loop reads CAWSRGTSDTQYF. CDR3 coding DNA: TGTGCCTGGAGTAGGGGGACATCGGATACGCAGTATTTT.

V and J are TRBV5-1 and TRBJ2-5; weak D call: TRBD2 (6 bases). V was clipped by 4 bases and J by 7 bases, with 17 bases between them. The CDR3 contains 14 residues. CDR1 is SGHRS, CDR2 YFSETQ, per germline. The CDR3 spells CASSPDGTGGTQYF. The CDR3 DNA reads TGCGCCAGCAGCCCGGACGGGACCGGGGGGACCCAGTACTTC. The entire variable domain, with the rest obtained from reference TRBV5-1 and TRBJ2-5, is as follows: KAGVTQTPRYLIKTRGQQVTLSCSPISGHRSVSWYQQTPGQGLQFLFEYFSETQRNKGNFPGRFSGRQFSNSRSEMNVSTLELGDSALYLCASSPDGTGGTQYFGPGTRLLVL.

This clone was seen only a few times. The chain combines TRBV9 with TRBJ1-5; the match to TRBD1 covers 8 bases. V gave up 0 bases and J gave up 6 bases; unmatched junction bases: 5. CDR1 SGDLS and CDR2 YYNGEE come from the germline V gene. The CDR3 contains 15 residues. CDR3 nucleotides: TGTGCCAGCAGCGTAGGGACAGGGTCTAGTCAGCCCCAGCATTTT. Its protein is CASSVGTGSSQPQHF.

V usage is TRBV19 and J usage is TRBJ1-5; 9 bases agree with TRBD1. Germline loops: CDR1 LNHDA, CDR2 SQIVND (reference sequence). This CDR3 contains 15 residues. The J segment lost 2 bases and the V segment lost 6 bases, leaving 5 bases of the junction unmatched. The CDR3 DNA follows: TGTGCCAGTAGGAGACAGGGGGACGGCAATCAGCCCCAGCATTTT. It codes for CASRRQGDGNQPQHF.

The chain employs TRBV7-2 and TRBJ2-5; 14 bases map to TRBD2. The CDR3 consists of 17 residues. Germline assignment: CDR1 SGHTA and CDR2 FQGNSA. V gave up 5 bases and J gave up 5 bases; unmatched junction bases: 10. The CDR3 coding sequence is TGTGCCAGCAGCCAGACTAGCGGGAGGGCCGGGAGCGAGACCCAGTACTTC. This gives the protein CASSQTSGRAGSETQYF. Combining the CDR3 with reference TRBV7-2 and TRBJ2-5 gives the whole variable domain GAGVSQSPSNKVTEKGKDVELRCDPISGHTALYWYRQSLGQGLEFLIYFQGNSAPDKSGLPSDRFSAERTGGSVSTLTIQRTQQEDSAVYLCASSQTSGRAGSETQYFGPGTRLLVL.

The rearrangement links TRBV6-6 to TRBJ2-1, with TRBD2 identical over 8 bases. Germline CDR1 reads MNHNY; CDR2 reads SVGAGI (reference sequence). Losses at the gene ends were 0 bases for V and 3 bases for J; bases not matched to a gene: 4. The CDR3 sequence is 16 residues long. CDR3 DNA sequence: TGTGCCAGCAGTTACTCGAGCGGGAGTAGCTACAATGAGCAGTTCTTC. Protein: CASSYSSGSSYNEQFF.